Described below is a single T cell receptor (beta chain) sequence and its context. The antigen is unknown. This sample is drawn from a study of cytomegalovirus exposure and HLA in healthy donors. Study findings and constraints: Clonal expansion, a later analysis showed, was greater in HLA-associated TCR beta chains than in equally common others. A later analysis found TCR association rates differed by HLA locus, highest for DRB1 and lowest for HLA-C.

Per the germline V gene, CDR1 is MDHEN and CDR2 is SYDVKM. The CDR3 has 15 amino acids. Trimming pared 4 bases from V and 8 bases from J, leaving 18 bases between. Use of 60 Vbeta and 13 Jbeta primers characterized the PCR. Authors' methods: Unique TCR beta chains numbered roughly 80 million in a later analysis, with roughly 11 million shared. Profiling relied on immunoSEQ multiplex PCR, and the TCRdb table lists in-frame clones only, not all of them. D and trimming come from the DNA, and the V and J calls and clone size come from that table. The sample has 190,000 or so clones; around 83% are singletons.

The sequence was obtained from a middle-aged man in good health and CMV-seronegative. Sequencing was done on a sample of PBMCs. The chain recombines TRBV28 with TRBJ2-1; no reliable D call. CDR3 nucleotides: TGTGCCAGCAGTTCTTCTGAGGTCTCCCTCGATGAGCAGTTCTTC. Translated, it gives CASSSSEVSLDEQFF.